This is a list of T cell receptor beta chains from one sample in a study of T cell repertoires and Cas9 in healthy adults. The repertoire was sequenced with immunoSEQ multiplex PCR; TCRdb's copy has only in-frame clones and lacks some. Of about 22,000 clones in the sample, roughly nine tenths were seen once. Sequencing used CD4+ effector T cells (CD127+, CD25-, CD137-, CD154-) from PBMCs; culture status not recorded. The receptors stem from a human donor in good health. The CDR3 runs from the conserved cysteine through the conserved F or W. D genes are given only for firm matches. Size is stated for part of the rows, as once, few or many counts, or as a class when the clone is expanded.

CDR3	DNA	J	V	size	D
CASSLPRKNYEQYF	TGTGCCAGCAGTTTGCCTCGGAAAAACTACGAGCAGTACTTC	TRBJ2-7	TRBV28	.	.
CASSLDGTGVRAFF	TGTGCCAGCAGCTTAGATGGGACAGGGGTGCGTGCTTTCTTT	TRBJ1-1	TRBV11-1	.	TRBD1
CSGEGRGHTDTQYF	TGCAGCGGGGAGGGCAGGGGGCACACAGATACGCAGTATTTT	TRBJ2-3	TRBV29-1	.	.
CASSFRGRGYEAFF	TGTGCCAGCAGTTTCAGGGGGCGCGGGTATGAAGCTTTCTTT	TRBJ1-1	TRBV27	.	TRBD1
CASRPWGGETQYF	TGTGCCAGCAGACCCTGGGGGGGAGAGACCCAGTACTTC	TRBJ2-5	TRBV27	.	TRBD2
CATYGTAPNTEAFF	TGTGCCACCTATGGGACAGCTCCGAACACTGAAGCTTTCTTT	TRBJ1-1	TRBV15	.	TRBD1
CASRRRYPGNTIYF	TGTGCCAGCAGACGGCGGTATCCTGGAAACACCATATATTTT	TRBJ1-3	TRBV6-5	.	.
CASSVSAGGWYEQYF	TGCGCCAGCAGCGTGAGCGCAGGGGGCTGGTACGAGCAGTACTTC	TRBJ2-7	TRBV4-3	.	TRBD1
CASSASGREADTQYF	TGTGCCAGCAGCGCAAGCGGCAGGGAGGCAGATACGCAGTATTTT	TRBJ2-3	TRBV9	.	.
CASSDSQGSVSIQYF	TGTGCCAGCAGTGATTCACAGGGGAGTGTTTCCATTCAGTACTTC	TRBJ2-4	TRBV6-1	.	TRBD1
CASSLAGGAGALYNEQFF	TGTGCCAGCAGCTTAGCGGGAGGCGCGGGAGCCCTGTACAATGAGCAGTTCTTC	TRBJ2-1	TRBV7-2	.	TRBD2
CASSSNRGPSGNTIYF	TGCGCCAGCAGCTCCAACAGGGGCCCCTCTGGAAACACCATATATTTT	TRBJ1-3	TRBV5-1	.	TRBD1
CASSFTGETQYF	TGTGCCAGCAGTTTCACGGGAGAGACCCAGTACTTC	TRBJ2-5	TRBV27	once	.
CASSQDPGEQYF	TGTGCCAGCAGCCAAGATCCAGGCGAGCAGTACTTC	TRBJ2-7	TRBV4-2	.	.
CASRGRGNTEAFF	TGTGCCAGCAGGGGCAGGGGGAACACTGAAGCTTTCTTT	TRBJ1-1	TRBV6-5	.	.
CASSASGTEVYGYTF	TGCGCCAGCAGCGCCTCCGGGACAGAAGTCTATGGCTACACCTTC	TRBJ1-2	TRBV4-1	.	TRBD1
CSSQGVGALHF	TGCAGTTCCCAGGGGGTCGGGGCCCTCCACTTT	TRBJ1-6	TRBV20-1	.	TRBD1
CASSRDRGVNYGYTF	TGTGCCAGCAGCAGGGACAGGGGGGTTAACTATGGCTACACCTTC	TRBJ1-2	TRBV28	.	TRBD1
CASSGDGTSGRAKDTQYF	TGTGCCAGCAGCGGGGATGGGACTAGCGGGAGGGCCAAAGATACGCAGTATTTT	TRBJ2-3	TRBV5-4	.	TRBD2
CASRPGWAYGYTF	TGTGCCAGCAGGCCAGGGTGGGCCTATGGCTACACCTTC	TRBJ1-2	TRBV6-5	.	.
CAWRRLAGPTYNEQFF	TGTGCCTGGAGAAGACTAGCGGGACCAACCTACAATGAGCAGTTCTTC	TRBJ2-1	TRBV30	.	TRBD2
CASSAGPNYEQYF	TGCGCCAGCAGCGCGGGACCAAACTACGAGCAGTACTTC	TRBJ2-7	TRBV5-1	once	.
CASSQGQGLFTEAFF	TGTGCCAGTAGTCAAGGACAGGGTTTGTTCACTGAAGCTTTCTTT	TRBJ1-1	TRBV19	.	TRBD1
CASTGQGLVLRENIQYF	TGTGCCAGCACCGGACAGGGTTTGGTCCTTCGGGAGAACATTCAGTACTTC	TRBJ2-4	TRBV2	.	TRBD1
CASSQETVGGYTF	TGCGCCAGCAGCCAAGAGACAGTTGGCGGCTACACCTTC	TRBJ1-2	TRBV4-1	.	.
CAWSRTDLWANVLTF	TGTGCCTGGAGTCGGACAGACCTCTGGGCCAACGTCCTGACTTTC	TRBJ2-6	TRBV30	.	.
CASSTRGAGVAQFF	TGTGCCAGCAGCACTCGGGGAGCGGGAGTCGCGCAGTTCTTC	TRBJ2-1	TRBV9	once	TRBD2
CASSHSRQANYGYTF	TGTGCCAGCAGCCATTCGCGACAGGCGAACTATGGCTACACCTTC	TRBJ1-2	TRBV5-5	.	.
CSASDTEAFF	TGCAGTGCTAGTGACACTGAAGCTTTCTTT	TRBJ1-1	TRBV20-1	.	.
CASSLGTVGYTF	TGTGCCAGCAGTTTAGGGACAGTCGGCTACACCTTC	TRBJ1-2	TRBV28	.	TRBD1
CASSFLDRPTGTEAFF	TGTGCCAGCAGCTTCCTAGACAGGCCGACCGGGACTGAAGCTTTCTTT	TRBJ1-1	TRBV7-8	.	.
CASRPAASPLHF	TGTGCCAGCAGGCCGGCAGCTTCACCCCTCCACTTT	TRBJ1-6	TRBV27	once	.
CASSGVGWNTEAFF	TGCGCCAGCTCCGGTGTAGGATGGAACACTGAAGCTTTCTTT	TRBJ1-1	TRBV5-1	.	.
CASSRRLASRGLEQYF	TGTGCCAGCAGTCGGCGACTAGCTAGTAGGGGCCTCGAGCAGTACTTC	TRBJ2-7	TRBV6-6	few	TRBD2
CASSLGGTDTQYF	TGTGCCAGCTCACTCGGTGGCACAGATACGCAGTATTTT	TRBJ2-3	TRBV18	.	.
CASSLTGGRGETQYF	TGTGCCAGCAGCTTAACTGGCGGGAGGGGGGAGACCCAGTACTTC	TRBJ2-5	TRBV7-3	once	TRBD2
CASSPDVNTEAFF	TGTGCCAGCAGCCCTGATGTAAACACTGAAGCTTTCTTT	TRBJ1-1	TRBV7-2	once	.
CASSIVGAEAFF	TGTGCCAGTAGTATAGTAGGAGCTGAAGCTTTCTTT	TRBJ1-1	TRBV19	.	.
CSVVSSGAMNEAFF	TGCAGCGTTGTCTCGTCAGGGGCTATGAATGAAGCTTTCTTT	TRBJ1-1	TRBV29-1	.	.
CASSRLYTGELFF	TGTGCCAGCAGCCGACTGTACACCGGGGAGCTGTTTTTT	TRBJ2-2	TRBV28	.	.
CASSGARARVGGEKLFF	TGTGCCAGCAGTGGCGCGAGGGCTAGGGTCGGGGGTGAAAAACTGTTTTTT	TRBJ1-4	TRBV27	.	.
CASSEGQGAWNEQFF	TGCGCCAGCAGCGAGGGACAGGGGGCTTGGAATGAGCAGTTCTTC	TRBJ2-1	TRBV5-1	.	TRBD1
CASSQGHGLYNSPLHF	TGTGCCAGCAGCCAGGGACACGGCCTCTATAATTCACCCCTCCACTTT	TRBJ1-6	TRBV7-9	.	.
CASSEETQYF	TGTGCCAGCAGTGAAGAGACCCAGTACTTC	TRBJ2-5	TRBV6-6	.	.
CASSLDSSGANVLTF	TGTGCCAGCAGCTTAGACAGCTCTGGGGCCAACGTCCTGACTTTC	TRBJ2-6	TRBV5-6	.	.
CASSLAGTSNYGYTF	TGTGCCAGCAGTCTCGCCGGGACAAGCAACTATGGCTACACCTTC	TRBJ1-2	TRBV27	.	.
CASSFPGVSRGYTF	TGTGCCAGCAGCTTCCCGGGGGTCTCGAGGGGCTACACCTTC	TRBJ1-2	TRBV7-2	.	.
CASSLGQANCGYTF	TGCGCCAGCAGCCTCGGACAGGCAAACTGTGGCTACACCTTC	TRBJ1-2	TRBV5-1	.	TRBD1
CASSLVQLAQETQYF	TGTGCCAGCAGCTTAGTCCAACTAGCCCAAGAGACCCAGTACTTC	TRBJ2-5	TRBV11-2	.	.
CASSVSSMGLRYEQYF	TGTGCCAGCAGCGTTTCCTCGATGGGGCTAAGGTACGAGCAGTACTTC	TRBJ2-7	TRBV7-2	.	.
CASSLLQGYSTGELFF	TGTGCCAGCAGCTTGTTGCAAGGATATTCGACCGGGGAGCTGTTTTTT	TRBJ2-2	TRBV5-8	once	.
CASSPDRLLKTQYF	TGTGCCAGCAGCCCGGACAGGTTGCTGAAGACCCAGTACTTC	TRBJ2-5	TRBV5-4	.	TRBD1
CASSFSTRGLYGYTF	TGTGCCAGCAGTTTCTCGACGAGGGGGTTGTATGGCTACACCTTC	TRBJ1-2	TRBV27	.	.
CASSNEGPGGYTF	TGTGCCAGCAGCAACGAGGGTCCGGGAGGCTACACCTTC	TRBJ1-2	TRBV21-1	.	.
CASSLMGAALQETQYF	TGTGCCAGCAGCTTAATGGGAGCTGCACTTCAAGAGACCCAGTACTTC	TRBJ2-5	TRBV7-9	.	.
CASSQGLVESYSEQFF	TGTGCCAGCAGCCAAGGTCTAGTAGAGTCGTACAGTGAGCAGTTCTTC	TRBJ2-1	TRBV4-2	.	.
CASAAIGGDEQFF	TGTGCCAGCGCCGCAATCGGGGGCGATGAGCAGTTCTTC	TRBJ2-1	TRBV6-1	once	.
CASSDGMRNTEAFF	TGTGCCAGCAGCGATGGGATGCGGAACACTGAAGCTTTCTTT	TRBJ1-1	TRBV5-6	.	.
CASSRDRGNQPQHF	TGTGCCAGCAGTAGGGACAGGGGCAATCAGCCCCAGCATTTT	TRBJ1-5	TRBV2	once	TRBD1